Listed here is a single T cell receptor beta chain. Its antigen is unknown. The data were taken from a study of T cell responses to AZD1222 COVID-19 vaccine. Second doses that came at about 4 or about 12 weeks were put together. The study's findings and limits: Clonal diversity may have been underestimated in mostly white British donors. Reportedly, nearly half of unique spike TCRs recognized epitopes outside B.1.351/B.1.1.7 mutations.

Sequencing used immunoSEQ multiplex PCR; TCRdb keeps in-frame clones, though not all of them. Of tens of thousands of clones listed, around 87% are singletons. The receptor was derived from an adult who received the AZD1222 COVID-19 vaccine. Sample: peripheral blood, taken 28 days after the second AZD1222 dose.

CDR3 residues: CASSSLVGDRAPQETQYF. The CDR3 coding sequence is TGTGCCAGCAGCTCCCTCGTTGGGGACAGGGCGCCCCAAGAGACCCAGTACTTC. The chain employs TRBV7-2 and TRBJ2-5; TRBD1 matches 9 bases. The CDR3 is 18 residues long. The J segment lost 1 base and the V segment lost 4 bases, leaving 13 bases of the junction unmatched. Germline V gene lookup returns CDR1 SGHTA and CDR2 FQGNSA.